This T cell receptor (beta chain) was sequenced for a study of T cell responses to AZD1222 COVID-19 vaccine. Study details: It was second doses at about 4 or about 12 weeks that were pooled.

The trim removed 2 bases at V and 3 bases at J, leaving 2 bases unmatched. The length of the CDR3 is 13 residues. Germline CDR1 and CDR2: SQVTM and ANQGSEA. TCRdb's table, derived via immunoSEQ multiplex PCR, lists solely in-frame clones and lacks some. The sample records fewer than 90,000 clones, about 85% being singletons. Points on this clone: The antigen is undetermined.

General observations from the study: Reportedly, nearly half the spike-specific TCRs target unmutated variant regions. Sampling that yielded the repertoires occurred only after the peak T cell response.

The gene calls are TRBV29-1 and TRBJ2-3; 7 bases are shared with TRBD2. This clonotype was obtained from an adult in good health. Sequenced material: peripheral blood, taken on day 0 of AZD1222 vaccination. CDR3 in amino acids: CSVEREGTDTQYF. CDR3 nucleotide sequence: TGCAGCGTTGAAAGGGAGGGGACAGATACGCAGTATTTT.